This T cell receptor (beta chain) is drawn from a study of blood T cell repertoires in COVID-19. Overall study context: Italy, Spain and the United States were the sources of the convalescent and acute COVID-19 samples.

In the original processing: By means of reference gene primer amplification, nucleated cell counts were estimated. Assay: immunoSEQ multiplex PCR; the TCRdb copy retains only in-frame clones and omits some. The V and J calls and the clone size are those of that table, but D and trimming were determined from the DNA. Of some 91,000 clones listed, 90% were seen once; the top ten hold 1.5% to 2%. Input material: peripheral blood. The sequence was obtained from a man in his sixties with acute or convalescent COVID-19.

The CDR3: CASSTGTGGYTF. In nucleotides, the CDR3 is TGCGCCAGCAGTACCGGGACAGGTGGCTACACCTTC. The chain is built from TRBV10-1 and TRBJ1-2; 8 nucleotides agree with TRBD1. This CDR3 is built from 12 residues. V was pared by 5 bases and J by 7 bases, with 3 bases of the junction left unmatched. Germline V gene lookup returns CDR1 WNHNN and CDR2 SYGVQD (reference sequence).